This TCR beta chain is drawn from a study of T-cell memory formation after mild COVID-19. Study conclusions and caveats: A balance of CD4 and CD8 characterized clones contracting day 15 to 85, whereas later expanders leaned CD4+. Contracting CD4+ clones were located mainly in CM and EM, and CD8+ clones in EMRA. Some clones that responded were present in memory (sampled pre-infection), which suggests cross-reactive memory joined.

This clonotype turned up a few times. Its antigen is currently unknown. This CDR3 contains 16 residues. V was clipped by 4 bases and J by 2 bases; unmatched bases: 8. Germline assignment: CDR1 KGHDR and CDR2 SFDVKD. 5'RACE primed at constant segments yielded TCR alpha and TCR beta cDNA libraries bearing sample barcodes and UMIs. TCRdb ran MiXCR on the 5' RACE reads and lists one entry per CDR3 protein. The sample includes around 450,000 distinct CDR3 sequences, roughly 20% of them seen just once. Sequencing was performed on PBMCs or a T cell subset sorted from them (not recorded which). The TCR originated in an adult woman who had mild COVID-19 (a few samples of this study predate the infection). Cell type and time point are not known. V and J are TRBV24-1 and TRBJ2-5; 8 nucleotides match TRBD2. The chain's CDR3 is CATSEVTSGKQETQYF. DNA of the CDR3: TGTGCCACCAGTGAAGTAACTAGCGGAAAACAAGAGACCCAGTACTTC.